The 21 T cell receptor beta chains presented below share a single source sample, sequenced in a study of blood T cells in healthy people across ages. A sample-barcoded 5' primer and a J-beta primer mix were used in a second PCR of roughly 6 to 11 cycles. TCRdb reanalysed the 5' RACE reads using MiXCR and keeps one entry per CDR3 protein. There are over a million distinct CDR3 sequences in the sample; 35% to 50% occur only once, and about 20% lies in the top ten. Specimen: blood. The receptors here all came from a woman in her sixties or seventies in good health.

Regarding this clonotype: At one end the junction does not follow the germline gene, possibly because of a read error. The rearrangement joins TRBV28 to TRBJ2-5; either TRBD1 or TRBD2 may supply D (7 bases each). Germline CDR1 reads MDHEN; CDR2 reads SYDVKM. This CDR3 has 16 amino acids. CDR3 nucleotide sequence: TGTGTCAGCAGCGGGGCAGGGACAGTGGTCCGTCAGACCCAGTACTTC. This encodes CVSSGAGTVVRQTQYF.

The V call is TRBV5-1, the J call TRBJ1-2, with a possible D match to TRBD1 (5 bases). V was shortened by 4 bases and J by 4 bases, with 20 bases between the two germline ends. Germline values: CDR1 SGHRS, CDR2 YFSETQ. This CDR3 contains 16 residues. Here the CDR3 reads CASSGLTYTGGYGYTF. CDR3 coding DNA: TGCGCCAGCAGCGGGCTAACATACACCGGGGGCTATGGCTACACCTTC.

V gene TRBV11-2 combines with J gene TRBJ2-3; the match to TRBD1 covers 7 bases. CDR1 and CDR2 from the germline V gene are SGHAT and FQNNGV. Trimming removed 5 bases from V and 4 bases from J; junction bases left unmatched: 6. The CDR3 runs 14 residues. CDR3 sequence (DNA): TGTGCCAGCAGCGCAGGACAGGCGGCAGATACGCAGTATTTT. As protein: CASSAGQAADTQYF.

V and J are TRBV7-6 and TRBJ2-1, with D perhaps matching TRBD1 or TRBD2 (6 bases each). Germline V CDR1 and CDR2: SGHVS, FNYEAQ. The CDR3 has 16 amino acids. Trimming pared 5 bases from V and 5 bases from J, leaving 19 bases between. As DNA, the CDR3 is TGTGCCAGCAGCCCGGGGGCCACCGGATTAAACAATGAGCAGTTCTTC. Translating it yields CASSPGATGLNNEQFF.

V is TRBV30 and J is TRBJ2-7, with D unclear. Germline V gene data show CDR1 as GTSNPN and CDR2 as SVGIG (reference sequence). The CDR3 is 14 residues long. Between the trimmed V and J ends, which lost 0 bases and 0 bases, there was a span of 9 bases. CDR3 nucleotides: TGTGCCTGGAGTGTACTGACGGGCTCCTACGAGCAGTACTTC. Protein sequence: CAWSVLTGSYEQYF. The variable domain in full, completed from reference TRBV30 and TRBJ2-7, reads SQTIHQWPATLVQPVGSPLSLECTVEGTSNPNLYWYRQAAGRGLQLLFYSVGIGQISSEVPQNLSASRPQDRQFILSSKKLLLSDSGFYLCAWSVLTGSYEQYFGPGTRLTVT.

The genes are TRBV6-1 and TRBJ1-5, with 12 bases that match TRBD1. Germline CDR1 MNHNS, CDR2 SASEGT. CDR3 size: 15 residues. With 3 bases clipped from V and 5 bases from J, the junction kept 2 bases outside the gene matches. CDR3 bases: TGTGCCAGCAGTGAGGGGACAGGGGGCTATCAGCCCCAGCATTTT. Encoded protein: CASSEGTGGYQPQHF.

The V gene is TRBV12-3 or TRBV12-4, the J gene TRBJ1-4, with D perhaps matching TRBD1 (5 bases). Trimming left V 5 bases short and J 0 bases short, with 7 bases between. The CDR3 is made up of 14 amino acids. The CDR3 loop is CASSPQATNEKLFF. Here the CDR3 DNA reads TGTGCCAGCAGTCCACAGGCAACTAATGAAAAACTGTTTTTT.

The CDR3 loop reads CASSQEEFWSSGHSSYNEQFF. The CDR3 DNA reads TGTGCCAGCAGCCAAGAAGAGTTTTGGAGTAGCGGGCACAGCTCCTACAATGAGCAGTTCTTC. The chain couples TRBV3-1 to TRBJ2-1; 7 bases align to TRBD2. Germline V gene data show CDR1 as LGHDT and CDR2 as YNNKEL (reference sequence). This CDR3 region has 21 residues. The junction had 17 bases not matched to a gene; V was cut back by 0 bases and J by 0 bases.

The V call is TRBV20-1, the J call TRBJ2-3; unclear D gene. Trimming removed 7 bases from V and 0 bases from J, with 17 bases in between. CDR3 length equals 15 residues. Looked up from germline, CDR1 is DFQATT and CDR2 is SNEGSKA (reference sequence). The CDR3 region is CSGTSRSESTDTQYF. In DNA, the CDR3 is TGCAGTGGTACTTCGAGGTCGGAAAGCACAGATACGCAGTATTTT.

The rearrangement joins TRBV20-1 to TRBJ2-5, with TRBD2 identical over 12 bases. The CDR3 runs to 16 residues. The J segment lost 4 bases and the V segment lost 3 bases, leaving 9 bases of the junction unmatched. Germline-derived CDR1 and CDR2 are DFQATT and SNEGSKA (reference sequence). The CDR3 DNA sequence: TGCAGTGCTAGCCCCGAAACTAGCGGGAGGTCAGAGACCCAGTACTTC. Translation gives CSASPETSGRSETQYF.

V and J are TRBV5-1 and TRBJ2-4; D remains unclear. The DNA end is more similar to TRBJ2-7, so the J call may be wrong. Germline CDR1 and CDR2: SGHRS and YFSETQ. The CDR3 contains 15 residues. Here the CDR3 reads CASSIAGLSDYEQYF. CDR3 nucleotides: TGCGCCAGCAGCATTGCCGGGCTAAGTGACTACGAGCAGTACTTC.

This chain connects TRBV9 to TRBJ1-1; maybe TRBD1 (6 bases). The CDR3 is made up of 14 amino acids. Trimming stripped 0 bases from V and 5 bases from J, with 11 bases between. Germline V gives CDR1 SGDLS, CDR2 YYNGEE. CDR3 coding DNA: TGTGCCAGCAGCGTAGAAGGGGGGGGGACTGAAGCTTTCTTT. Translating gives CASSVEGGGTEAFF.

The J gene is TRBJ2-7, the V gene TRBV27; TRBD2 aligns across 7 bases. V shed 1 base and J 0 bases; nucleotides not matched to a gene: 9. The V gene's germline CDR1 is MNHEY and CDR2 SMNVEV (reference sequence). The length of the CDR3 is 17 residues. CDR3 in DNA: TGTGCCAGCAGTTTATTGCCCCAAGAGCGGGGCTCCTACGAGCAGTACTTC. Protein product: CASSLLPQERGSYEQYF.

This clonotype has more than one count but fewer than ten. DNA for the CDR3: TGTGCCAGCAGCTCCTGGACCCACACAGATACGCAGTATTTT. Amino acid sequence: CASSSWTHTDTQYF. This chain joins TRBV11-2 and TRBJ2-3; no definite D call. The CDR3 is 14 amino acids. V lost 4 bases and J lost 2, with 10 bases in between. The V gene's germline CDR1 is SGHAT and CDR2 FQNNGV.

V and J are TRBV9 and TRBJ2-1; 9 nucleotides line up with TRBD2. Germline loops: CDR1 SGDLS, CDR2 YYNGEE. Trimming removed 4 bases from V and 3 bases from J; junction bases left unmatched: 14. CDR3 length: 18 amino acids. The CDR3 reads CASSYKGPAGGVYNEQFF. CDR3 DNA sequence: TGTGCCAGCAGCTATAAAGGTCCGGCGGGAGGGGTCTACAATGAGCAGTTCTTC. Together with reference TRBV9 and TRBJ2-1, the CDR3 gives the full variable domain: DSGVTQTPKHLITATGQRVTLRCSPRSGDLSVYWYQQSLDQGLQFLIQYYNGEERAKGNILERFSAQQFPDLHSELNLSSLELGDSALYFCASSYKGPAGGVYNEQFFGPGTRLTVL.

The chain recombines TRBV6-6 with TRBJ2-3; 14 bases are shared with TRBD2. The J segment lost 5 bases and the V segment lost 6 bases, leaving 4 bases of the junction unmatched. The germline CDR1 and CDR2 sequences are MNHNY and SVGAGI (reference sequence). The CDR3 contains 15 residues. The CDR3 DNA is TGTGCCAGCAGCGGACTAGCGGGAGGTAGAGATACGCAGTATTTT. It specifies CASSGLAGGRDTQYF.

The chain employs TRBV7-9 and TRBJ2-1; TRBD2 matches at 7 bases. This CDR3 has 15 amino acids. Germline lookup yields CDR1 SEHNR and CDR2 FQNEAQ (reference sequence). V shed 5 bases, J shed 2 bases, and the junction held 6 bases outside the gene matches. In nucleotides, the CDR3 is TGTGCCAGCAGCGTCACTAGCGACCCCTACAATGAGCAGTTCTTC. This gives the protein CASSVTSDPYNEQFF.

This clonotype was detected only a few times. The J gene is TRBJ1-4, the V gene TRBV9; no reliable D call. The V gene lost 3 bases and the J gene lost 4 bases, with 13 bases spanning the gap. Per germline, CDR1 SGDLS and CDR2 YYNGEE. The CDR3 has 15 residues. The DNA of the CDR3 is TGTGCCAGCAGCGGGGGTTCGGGCGTTAATGAAAAACTGTTTTTT. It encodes CASSGGSGVNEKLFF.

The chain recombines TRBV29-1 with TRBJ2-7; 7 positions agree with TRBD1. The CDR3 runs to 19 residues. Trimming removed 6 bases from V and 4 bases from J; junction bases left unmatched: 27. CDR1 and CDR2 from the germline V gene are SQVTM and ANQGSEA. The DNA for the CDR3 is TGCAGCGTGAAAAAAGTCGACAGGGCGATTGTGATAGAGTCGTACGAGCAGTACTTC. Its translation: CSVKKVDRAIVIESYEQYF.

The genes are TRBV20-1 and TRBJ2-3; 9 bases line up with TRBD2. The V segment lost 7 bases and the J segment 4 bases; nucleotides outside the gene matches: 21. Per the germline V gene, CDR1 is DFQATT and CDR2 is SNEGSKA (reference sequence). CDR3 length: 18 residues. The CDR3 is CSVRYPGRAGGQPDTQYF. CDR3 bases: TGCAGTGTCCGATACCCGGGACGAGCGGGAGGACAGCCAGATACGCAGTATTTT.

CDR3 DNA sequence: TGTGCCAGCAGCTTGGTTCGGCAGGGGATCGAGACCCAGTACTTC. It encodes CASSLVRQGIETQYF. The J gene is TRBJ2-5, the V gene TRBV5-5, with a tentative D call TRBD1 (6 bases). Germline V CDR1 and CDR2: SGHKS, YYEKEE (reference sequence). The length of the CDR3 is 15 residues. The V gene lost 0 bases and the J gene lost 5 bases, with 14 bases spanning the gap.